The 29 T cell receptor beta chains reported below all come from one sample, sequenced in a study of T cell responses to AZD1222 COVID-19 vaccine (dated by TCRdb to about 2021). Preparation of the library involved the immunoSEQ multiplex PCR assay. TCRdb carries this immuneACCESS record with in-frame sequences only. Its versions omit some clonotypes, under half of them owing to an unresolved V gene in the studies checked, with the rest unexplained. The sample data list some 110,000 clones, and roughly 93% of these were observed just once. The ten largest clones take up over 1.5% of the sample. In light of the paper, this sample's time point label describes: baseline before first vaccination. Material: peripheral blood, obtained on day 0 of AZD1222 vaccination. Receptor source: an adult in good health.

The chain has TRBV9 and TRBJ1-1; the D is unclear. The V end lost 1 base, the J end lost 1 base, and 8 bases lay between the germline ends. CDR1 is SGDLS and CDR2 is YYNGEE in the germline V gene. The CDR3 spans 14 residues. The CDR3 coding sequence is TGTGCCAGCAGCGTATCCGGGCCGAACACTGAAGCTTTCTTT. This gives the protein CASSVSGPNTEAFF.

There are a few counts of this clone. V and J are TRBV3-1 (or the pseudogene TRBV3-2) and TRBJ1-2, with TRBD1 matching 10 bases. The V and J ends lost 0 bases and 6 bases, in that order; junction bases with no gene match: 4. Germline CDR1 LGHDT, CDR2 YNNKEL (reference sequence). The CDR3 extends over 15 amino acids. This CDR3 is CASSQEAGQGHGYTF. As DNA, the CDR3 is TGTGCCAGCAGCCAAGAGGCGGGACAGGGGCATGGCTACACCTTC.

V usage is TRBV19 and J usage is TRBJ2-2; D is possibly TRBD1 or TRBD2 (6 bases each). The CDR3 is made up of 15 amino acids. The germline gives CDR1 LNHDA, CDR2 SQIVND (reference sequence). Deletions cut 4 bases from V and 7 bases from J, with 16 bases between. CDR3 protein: CASSNVGGWGGELFF. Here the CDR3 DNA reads TGTGCCAGTAGTAATGTCGGGGGCTGGGGCGGGGAGCTGTTTTTT.

CDR3 in amino acids: CASSSGASGTGELFF. CDR3 coding DNA: TGTGCCAGCTCCTCTGGGGCCTCGGGGACCGGGGAGCTGTTTTTT. The chain employs TRBV6-5 and TRBJ2-2; D may correspond to TRBD1 or TRBD2 (5 bases each). Trimming cost V 8 bases and J 5 bases, with 18 bases left between them. The CDR3 has 15 amino acids. From germline, CDR1 is MNHEY and CDR2 SVGAGI.

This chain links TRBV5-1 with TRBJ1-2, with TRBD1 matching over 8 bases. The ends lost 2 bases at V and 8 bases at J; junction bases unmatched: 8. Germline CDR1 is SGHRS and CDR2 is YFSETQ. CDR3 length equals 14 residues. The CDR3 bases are TGCGCCAGCAGCTTCGACAGGGGCGGGGAAGGCTACACCTTC. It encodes CASSFDRGGEGYTF.

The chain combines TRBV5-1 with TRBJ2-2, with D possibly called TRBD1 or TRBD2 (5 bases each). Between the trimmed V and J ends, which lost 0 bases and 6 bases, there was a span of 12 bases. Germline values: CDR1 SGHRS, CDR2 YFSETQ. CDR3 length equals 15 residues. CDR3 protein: CASSLVGVAAGELFF. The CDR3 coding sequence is TGCGCCAGCAGCTTGGTGGGGGTCGCGGCCGGGGAGCTGTTTTTT.

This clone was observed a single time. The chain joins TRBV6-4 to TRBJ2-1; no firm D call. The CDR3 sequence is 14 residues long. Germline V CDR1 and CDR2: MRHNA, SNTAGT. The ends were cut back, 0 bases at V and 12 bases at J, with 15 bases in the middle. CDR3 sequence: CASSDSHGSLWQFF. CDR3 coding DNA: TGTGCCAGCAGTGACTCGCACGGTAGCCTCTGGCAGTTCTTC.

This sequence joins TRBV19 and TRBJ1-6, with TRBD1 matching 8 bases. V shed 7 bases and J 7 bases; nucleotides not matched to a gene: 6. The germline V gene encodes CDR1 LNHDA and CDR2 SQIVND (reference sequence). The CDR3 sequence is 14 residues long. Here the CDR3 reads CASTHRDRNSPLHF. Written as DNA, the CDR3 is TGTGCCAGTACTCACCGGGACAGGAATTCACCCCTCCACTTT. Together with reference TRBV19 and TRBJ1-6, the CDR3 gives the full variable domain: DGGITQSPKYLFRKEGQNVTLSCEQNLNHDAMYWYRQDPGQGLRLIYYSQIVNDFQKGDIAEGYSVSREKKESFPLTVTSAQKNPTAFYLCASTHRDRNSPLHFGNGTRLTVT.

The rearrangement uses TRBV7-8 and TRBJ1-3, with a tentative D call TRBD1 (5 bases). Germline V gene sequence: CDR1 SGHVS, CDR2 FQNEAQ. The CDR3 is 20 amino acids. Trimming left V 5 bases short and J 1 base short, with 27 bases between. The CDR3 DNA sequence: TGTGCCAGCAGCCCCATTGGGGCGACCACAGACGGTCTATCTGGAAACACCATATATTTT. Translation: CASSPIGATTDGLSGNTIYF.

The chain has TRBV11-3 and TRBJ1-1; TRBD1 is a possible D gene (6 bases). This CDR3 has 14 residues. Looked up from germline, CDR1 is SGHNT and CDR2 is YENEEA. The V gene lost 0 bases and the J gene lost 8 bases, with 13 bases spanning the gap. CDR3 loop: CASSLDVGDIEAFF. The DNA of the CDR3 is TGTGCCAGCAGCTTAGATGTAGGGGACATCGAAGCTTTCTTT. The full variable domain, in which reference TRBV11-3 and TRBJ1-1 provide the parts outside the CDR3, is EAGVVQSPRYKIIEKKQPVAFWCNPISGHNTLYWYLQNLGQGPELLIRYENEEAVDDSQLPKDRFSAERLKGVDSTLKIQPAELGDSAVYLCASSLDVGDIEAFFGQGTRLTVV.

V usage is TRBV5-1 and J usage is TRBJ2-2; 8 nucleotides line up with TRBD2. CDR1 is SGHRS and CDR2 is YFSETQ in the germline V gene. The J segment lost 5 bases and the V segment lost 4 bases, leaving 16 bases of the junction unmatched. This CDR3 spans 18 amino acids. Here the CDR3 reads CASSPPPTGGVGTGELFF. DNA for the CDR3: TGCGCCAGCAGCCCGCCCCCTACGGGAGGGGTTGGGACCGGGGAGCTGTTTTTT.

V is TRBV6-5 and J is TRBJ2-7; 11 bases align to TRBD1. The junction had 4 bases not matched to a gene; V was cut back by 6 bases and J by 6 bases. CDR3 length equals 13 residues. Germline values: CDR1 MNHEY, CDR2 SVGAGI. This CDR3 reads CASRGQGALEQYV. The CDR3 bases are TGTGCCAGCAGAGGACAGGGGGCTCTCGAGCAGTACGTC.

The CDR3 coding sequence is TGTGCCAGCTCACCATGGGTTTACAATGAGCAGTTCTTC. This codes for CASSPWVYNEQFF. This chain joins TRBV18 and TRBJ2-1; D gene ambiguous. V lost 2 bases to trimming and J lost 4 bases, with 6 bases between them. This CDR3 has 13 amino acids. Germline lookup yields CDR1 KGHSH and CDR2 LQKENI.

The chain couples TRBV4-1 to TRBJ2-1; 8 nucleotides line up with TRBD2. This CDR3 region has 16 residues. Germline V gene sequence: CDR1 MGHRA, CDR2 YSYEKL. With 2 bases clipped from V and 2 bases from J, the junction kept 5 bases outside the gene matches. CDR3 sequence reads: CASSQLPGLAYNEQFF. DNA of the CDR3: TGCGCCAGCAGCCAACTTCCGGGACTAGCCTACAATGAGCAGTTCTTC.

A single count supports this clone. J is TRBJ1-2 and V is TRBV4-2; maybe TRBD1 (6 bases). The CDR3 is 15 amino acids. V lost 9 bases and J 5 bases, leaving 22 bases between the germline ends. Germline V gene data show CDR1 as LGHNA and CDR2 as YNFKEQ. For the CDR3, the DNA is TGTGCCAGTGATACCCCGGGGGTCAGGGGTTATGGCTACACCTTC. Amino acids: CASDTPGVRGYGYTF.

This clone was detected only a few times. CDR3: CASSYDREMGEQYF. The CDR3 coding sequence is TGTGCCAGCAGTTACGATAGGGAAATGGGCGAGCAGTACTTC. The chain links TRBV6-5 to TRBJ2-7, with unresolved D. The germline V and J ends were trimmed by 2 bases and 6 bases, with 14 bases remaining between them. Germline V lookup: CDR1 MNHEY, CDR2 SVGAGI. The CDR3 sequence is 14 residues long.

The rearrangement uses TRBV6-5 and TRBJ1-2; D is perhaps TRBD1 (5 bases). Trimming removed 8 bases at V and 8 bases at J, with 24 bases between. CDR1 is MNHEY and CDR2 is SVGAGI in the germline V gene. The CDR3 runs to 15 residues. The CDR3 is CASERASGGTRGYTF. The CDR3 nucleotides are TGTGCCAGCGAGAGGGCCTCCGGGGGGACGCGAGGCTACACCTTC.

This CDR3 is CASSLDTAGDHYGYTF. The DNA of the CDR3 is TGTGCCAGCAGCTTGGATACGGCAGGAGACCACTATGGCTACACCTTC. V usage is TRBV5-8 and J usage is TRBJ1-2; D is uncertain. Germline V lookup: CDR1 SGHTS, CDR2 YDEGEE. The CDR3 contains 16 residues. Trimming left V 0 bases short and J 3 bases short, with 15 bases between.

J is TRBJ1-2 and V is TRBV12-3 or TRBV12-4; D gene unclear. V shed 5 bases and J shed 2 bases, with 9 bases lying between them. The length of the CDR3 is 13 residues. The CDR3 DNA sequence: TGTGCCAGCAGTCCAACGGAAAACTATGGCTACACCTTC. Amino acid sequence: CASSPTENYGYTF.

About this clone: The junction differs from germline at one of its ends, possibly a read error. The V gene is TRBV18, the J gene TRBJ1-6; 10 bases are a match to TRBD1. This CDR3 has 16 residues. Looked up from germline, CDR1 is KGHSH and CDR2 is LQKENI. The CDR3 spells CASSPLGTGDNSPLHF. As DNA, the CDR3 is TGTGCCAGCTCCCCACTCGGGACAGGGGATAATTCACCCCTCCACTTT.

CDR3 amino acids: CASSTGVWTEAFF. CDR3 nucleotide sequence: TGTGCCAGTAGTACGGGGGTTTGGACTGAAGCTTTCTTT. V gene TRBV19 combines with J gene TRBJ1-1; D possibly corresponds to TRBD1 (5 bases). V was pared by 4 bases and J by 5 bases, with 11 bases between. CDR3 length: 13 amino acids. CDR1 and CDR2 from the germline V gene are LNHDA and SQIVND (reference sequence).

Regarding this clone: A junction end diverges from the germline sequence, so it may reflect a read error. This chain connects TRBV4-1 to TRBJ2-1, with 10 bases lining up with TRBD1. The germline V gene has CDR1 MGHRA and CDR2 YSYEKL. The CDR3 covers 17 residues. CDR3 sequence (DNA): TGCGCCCGCAGCCACGACCCTTGGGGGACAGGGGTCAATGAGCAGTTCTTC. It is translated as CARSHDPWGTGVNEQFF.

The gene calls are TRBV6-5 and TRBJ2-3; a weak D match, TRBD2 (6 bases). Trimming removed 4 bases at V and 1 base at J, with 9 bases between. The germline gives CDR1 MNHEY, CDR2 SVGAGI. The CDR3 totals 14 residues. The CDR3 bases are TGTGCCAGCAGTTTCGGGACTCGCACAGATACGCAGTATTTT. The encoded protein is CASSFGTRTDTQYF.

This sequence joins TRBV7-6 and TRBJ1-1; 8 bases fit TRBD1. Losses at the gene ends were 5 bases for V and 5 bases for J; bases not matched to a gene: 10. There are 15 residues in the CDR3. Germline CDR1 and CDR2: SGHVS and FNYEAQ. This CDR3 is CASSPTRDRLTEAFF. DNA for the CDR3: TGTGCCAGCAGCCCTACCCGGGACAGGCTAACTGAAGCTTTCTTT. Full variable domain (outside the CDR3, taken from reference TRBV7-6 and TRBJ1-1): GAGVSQSPRYKVTKRGQDVALRCDPISGHVSLYWYRQALGQGPEFLTYFNYEAQQDKSGLPNDRFSAERPEGSISTLTIQRTEQRDSAMYRCASSPTRDRLTEAFFGQGTRLTVV.

CDR3 coding DNA: TGTGCCAGTTGGGGGTCCGGGGAGCTGTTTTTT. It is translated as CASWGSGELFF. V is TRBV28 and J is TRBJ2-2; D tentatively reads TRBD1 or TRBD2 (5 bases each). Germline CDR1 MDHEN, CDR2 SYDVKM. With 9 bases removed from V and 6 bases from J, the gap between germline ends came to 8 bases. This CDR3 has 11 amino acids.

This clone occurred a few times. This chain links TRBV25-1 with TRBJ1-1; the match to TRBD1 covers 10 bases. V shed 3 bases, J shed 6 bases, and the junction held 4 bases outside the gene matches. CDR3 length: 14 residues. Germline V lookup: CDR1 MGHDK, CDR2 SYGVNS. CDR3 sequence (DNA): TGTGCCAGCAGTGACGACAGGGGGCTGGCTGAAGCTTTCTTT. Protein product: CASSDDRGLAEAFF.

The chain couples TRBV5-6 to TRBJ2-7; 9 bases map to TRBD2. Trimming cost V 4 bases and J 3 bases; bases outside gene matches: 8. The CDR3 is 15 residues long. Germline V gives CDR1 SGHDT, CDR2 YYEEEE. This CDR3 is CASSLSGTSLYEQYV. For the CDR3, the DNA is TGTGCCAGCAGCCTCTCCGGGACTAGCCTCTACGAGCAGTACGTC.

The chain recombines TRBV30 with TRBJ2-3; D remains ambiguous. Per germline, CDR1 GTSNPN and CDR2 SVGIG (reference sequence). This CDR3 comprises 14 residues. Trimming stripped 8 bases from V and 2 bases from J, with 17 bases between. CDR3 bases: TGTGCCGTATCGAGGTGGCAGGCCACAGATACGCAGTATTTT. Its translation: CAVSRWQATDTQYF.

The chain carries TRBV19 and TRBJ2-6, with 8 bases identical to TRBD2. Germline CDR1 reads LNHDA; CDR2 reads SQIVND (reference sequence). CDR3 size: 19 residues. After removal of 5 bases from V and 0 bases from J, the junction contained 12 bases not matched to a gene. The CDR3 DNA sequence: TGTGCCAGTAGTTCCACAGCGGGAGCCCCACCCTCTGGGGCCAACGTCCTGACTTTC. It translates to CASSSTAGAPPSGANVLTF.